This T cell receptor beta chain appears in the sequencing data of a study of healthy donors' naive CD4 and CD8 T cells. A remark on this clonotype: Its specificity is not known.

Germline trimming cut 6 bases from V and 1 base from J; bases unmatched to any gene: 0. The CDR3 is 13 amino acids. Sorting defined naive CD4+ as CD4+CD8-CD45RO-CD45RA+ and naive CD8+ as CD8+CD4-CD45RA+CD27bright. Whole-study findings and limits: Negatively charged CDR3s marked CD8+ lineage; positively charged CDR3s marked CD4+ lineage. A reported CD4+/CD8+ bias affected most V and J genes in naive cells. CDR3 charge plus V and J genes appeared to account for approximately 14% of CD4/CD8 variance.

TCR libraries were built from 500 to 550 ng of total RNA by linear amplification. TCRdb analysed the reads with MiXCR anew, one entry per CDR3 protein. This sample has some 190,000 distinct CDR3 sequences, with nearly 75% found just once. Input material: naive CD4+ and CD8+ T cells sorted from blood, pooled from several donors. This rearrangement joins TRBV12-3 or TRBV12-4 to TRBJ2-3; 8 bases are shared with TRBD2. The clonotype comes from a pool of human donors in good health; the sample pools cells from several healthy donors. Written as DNA, the CDR3 is TGTGCCAGCAGACTAGCGGGCACAGATACGCAGTATTTT. Its translation: CASRLAGTDTQYF.